This T cell receptor beta chain was sequenced for a study of T cell clonotyping in hematopoietic cell transplantation. Overall study results and limits: Without cell sorting, CD4 versus CD8 contributions remain unresolved.

Recipient blood drawn about 28 days pretransplant and days 30, 100, 180 after. With regard to this clone: The antigen is undetermined.

Assay used: immunoSEQ multiplex PCR; TCRdb lists only in-frame clones, some missing. The table has several thousand clones, 75% to 80% seen once. Germline lookup yields CDR1 SGHAT and CDR2 FQNNGV. Germline trimming cut 5 bases from V and 6 bases from J; bases unmatched to any gene: 10. The CDR3 is made up of 16 amino acids. Sequenced material: peripheral blood mononuclear cells, taken 100 days after allogeneic stem cell transplant. This rearrangement joins TRBV11-2 to TRBJ2-1, with TRBD2 matching over 10 bases. The clonotype originates from a female patient between 50 and 60 years old who had an allogeneic stem cell transplant from an unrelated donor, so the T cells may come from the graft donor. Some clones in this sample may be carry-over from other donors' samples. The chain's CDR3 is CASSPLSSGGANEQFF. In DNA, the CDR3 is TGTGCCAGCAGCCCTCTTTCGAGCGGGGGGGCCAATGAGCAGTTCTTC.